The 25 T cell receptor beta chains below all came from one sample that was sequenced in a study of control samples from healthy donors and cancer patients. Data came from immunoSEQ multiplex PCR; TCRdb stores just in-frame clones and leaves some out. The profile shows 150,000 to 200,000 clones, about 90% of them singletons. The sequencing input was blood. All receptors derive from a woman aged 30 to 39 in good health.

CDR3 region: CATSKGNYGYTF. The CDR3 DNA reads as TGTGCCACCAGCAAAGGGAACTATGGCTACACCTTC. The chain combines TRBV15 with TRBJ1-2, with D unresolved. The CDR3 loop spans 12 amino acids. The V gene's germline CDR1 is LNHNV and CDR2 YYDKDF (reference sequence). V dropped 4 bases and J dropped 2 bases, with 5 bases sitting between them.

V usage is TRBV19 and J usage is TRBJ2-3; unclear D gene. Trimming removed 0 bases at V and 3 bases at J, with 13 bases between. From germline, CDR1 is LNHDA and CDR2 SQIVND (reference sequence). This CDR3 has 16 amino acids. Here the CDR3 DNA reads TGTGCCAGTAGTATAGATCTCTCCGGCCGTACAGATACGCAGTATTTT. Translating it yields CASSIDLSGRTDTQYF.

This clone has a single count. V is TRBV7-9 and J is TRBJ2-3; TRBD2 aligns across 9 bases. Per the germline V gene, CDR1 is SEHNR and CDR2 is FQNEAQ (reference sequence). The CDR3 runs 15 residues. Germline trimming cut 2 bases from V and 6 bases from J; bases unmatched to any gene: 6. This CDR3 reads CASSLMTSGGDTQYF. DNA of the CDR3: TGTGCCAGCAGCTTAATGACTAGCGGAGGGGATACGCAGTATTTT. Using reference TRBV7-9 and TRBJ2-3 for the parts outside the CDR3, the full variable domain is DTGVSQNPRHKITKRGQNVTFRCDPISEHNRLYWYRQTLGQGPEFLTYFQNEAQLEKSRLLSDRFSAERPKGSFSTLEIQRTEQGDSAMYLCASSLMTSGGDTQYFGPGTRLTVL.

CDR3 DNA sequence: TGTGCCAGCAGTTCTCTCTCGAGGGGAGCTGGCACAGATACGCAGTATTTT. Its protein is CASSSLSRGAGTDTQYF. The V gene is TRBV6-2 or TRBV6-3, the J gene TRBJ2-3; D may correspond to TRBD1 or TRBD2 (5 bases each). CDR3 length equals 17 residues. Per germline, CDR1 MNHEY and CDR2 SVGEGT. V lost 4 bases and J 1 base, leaving 18 bases between the germline ends.

The rearrangement links TRBV9 to TRBJ2-7; TRBD1 is a possible D gene (6 bases). Germline CDR1 reads SGDLS; CDR2 reads YYNGEE. The CDR3 sequence is 15 residues long. The V end lost 0 bases, the J end lost 2 bases, and 12 bases lay between the germline ends. The CDR3, as DNA: TGTGCCAGCAGCGTAGCAGCAGGGGCCCCCTACGAGCAGTACTTC. Encoded protein: CASSVAAGAPYEQYF.

The V call is TRBV5-1, the J call TRBJ2-5; D is possibly TRBD2 (6 bases). The V and J ends lost 5 bases and 2 bases respectively, with 19 bases between them. CDR3 length: 16 residues. CDR1 is SGHRS and CDR2 is YFSETQ in the germline V gene. For the CDR3, the DNA is TGCGCCAGCAGTCCACGTCCTCGAGCGGGTCAAGAGACCCAGTACTTC. Amino acids: CASSPRPRAGQETQYF.

This rearrangement joins TRBV5-1 to TRBJ1-1; no firm D call. The germline V gene encodes CDR1 SGHRS and CDR2 YFSETQ. V lost 2 bases and J lost 6, with 11 bases in between. There are 13 residues in the CDR3. The CDR3 is CASSLLDGAEAFF. The CDR3 DNA reads TGCGCCAGCAGCTTATTGGACGGCGCTGAAGCTTTCTTT.

The CDR3 bases are TGTGCCAGCAGTTTCTCCAGGTCCTATGGCTACACCTTC. Its protein is CASSFSRSYGYTF. The rearrangement links TRBV28 to TRBJ1-2; D is unresolved. CDR3 length equals 13 residues. The germline gives CDR1 MDHEN, CDR2 SYDVKM. Trimming removed 3 bases at V and 4 bases at J, with 9 bases between.

CDR3 nucleotide sequence: TGCAGCGTTCACTTCGGACGGTTGAACACTGAAGCTTTCTTT. Translated, it gives CSVHFGRLNTEAFF. The rearrangement joins TRBV29-1 to TRBJ1-1; D not certain. The CDR3 length is 14 residues. Trimming shortened V by 5 bases and J by 0 bases, and 13 bases separated the two germline ends. Per germline, CDR1 SQVTM and CDR2 ANQGSEA.

The chain uses TRBV6-6 and TRBJ2-4, with 7 positions matching TRBD2. Trimming at V came to 8 bases and at J to 0 bases, leaving 7 bases not matched to a gene. CDR3 length: 15 residues. Germline lookup yields CDR1 MNHNY and CDR2 SVGAGI (reference sequence). CDR3 amino acids: CASRPGGIAKNIQYF. For the CDR3, the DNA is TGTGCCAGCCGGCCCGGGGGGATAGCCAAAAACATTCAGTACTTC.

The chain joins TRBV9 to TRBJ1-1; 9 nucleotides match TRBD1. J gave up 1 base and V 2 bases, and 3 bases lay outside the gene matches. The CDR3 totals 15 residues. In germline, CDR1 is SGDLS, CDR2 YYNGEE. The CDR3: CASSVTGGRNTEAFF. CDR3 in DNA: TGTGCCAGCAGCGTTACAGGGGGCCGGAACACTGAAGCTTTCTTT.

CDR3 in amino acids: CASSYGRNYGYTF. The CDR3 DNA reads as TGTGCCAGCAGTTACGGCAGGAACTATGGCTACACCTTC. J is TRBJ1-2 and V is TRBV6-2 or TRBV6-3; D remains unclear. Germline V gives CDR1 MNHEY, CDR2 SVGEGT. Trimming left V 2 bases short and J 2 bases short, with 6 bases between. CDR3 length equals 13 residues.

The V and J genes are TRBV6-4 and TRBJ2-1; 11 bases match TRBD2. The CDR3 runs 17 residues. Trimming cost V 3 bases and J 0 bases; bases outside gene matches: 4. From germline, CDR1 is MRHNA and CDR2 SNTAGT. The CDR3 spells CASSEELAGASYNEQFF. CDR3 in DNA: TGTGCCAGCAGTGAAGAACTAGCGGGGGCCTCCTACAATGAGCAGTTCTTC.

The chain recombines TRBV4-1 with TRBJ2-1; 7 nucleotides align to TRBD2. The junction had 4 bases not matched to a gene; V was cut back by 6 bases and J by 2 bases. CDR1 and CDR2 (germline): MGHRA, YSYEKL. The CDR3 is 14 amino acids. The CDR3 loop is CASRSSGTYNEQFF. CDR3 nucleotides: TGCGCCAGCAGATCGAGCGGGACCTACAATGAGCAGTTCTTC.

V is TRBV4-2 and J is TRBJ2-3; D not certain. The CDR3 has 12 amino acids. The V and J ends lost 1 base and 12 bases respectively, with 11 bases between them. Germline values: CDR1 LGHNA, CDR2 YNFKEQ. CDR3 DNA: TGTGCCAGCAGCCAAGCTCGAGACGGACAGTATTTT. Protein sequence: CASSQARDGQYF.

This chain connects TRBV7-2 to TRBJ1-1; the match to TRBD1 covers 7 bases. The V gene end was trimmed by 3 bases and the J gene end by 4 bases; junction bases not matched to a gene: 8. CDR1 is SGHTA and CDR2 is FQGNSA in the germline V gene. The CDR3 covers 15 residues. The CDR3 protein is CASSLRQGGSTEAFF. The CDR3 DNA sequence: TGTGCCAGCAGCTTGAGACAGGGAGGGAGCACTGAAGCTTTCTTT.

In this sample, this clone turned up a few times. The rearrangement uses TRBV9 and TRBJ1-1; D gene ambiguous. The germline gives CDR1 SGDLS, CDR2 YYNGEE. V shed 0 bases and J shed 5 bases, with 8 bases lying between them. This CDR3 region has 13 residues. CDR3 loop: CASSVDWVTEAFF. The CDR3 DNA follows: TGTGCCAGCAGCGTAGATTGGGTAACTGAAGCTTTCTTT.

The CDR3 loop reads CASSYEGLGGAGGYTF. CDR3 bases: TGTGCCAGCAGTTACGAGGGACTGGGAGGGGCCGGTGGCTACACCTTC. The chain couples TRBV6-5 to TRBJ1-2; tentative D call: TRBD1 (5 bases). V was pared by 2 bases and J by 7 bases, with 20 bases between. Germline V gives CDR1 MNHEY, CDR2 SVGAGI. This CDR3 has 16 amino acids.

V gene TRBV19 combines with J gene TRBJ2-7; tentatively, D is TRBD1 (5 bases). With 10 bases removed from V and 2 bases from J, the gap between germline ends came to 12 bases. The germline V gene encodes CDR1 LNHDA and CDR2 SQIVND (reference sequence). The CDR3 totals 12 residues. The CDR3 loop reads CAITGYPYEQYV. The CDR3 DNA reads as TGTGCCATTACAGGTTACCCCTACGAGCAGTACGTC.

This rearrangement joins TRBV5-6 to TRBJ1-1; TRBD1 agrees at 9 bases. The CDR3 covers 15 residues. CDR1 is SGHDT and CDR2 is YYEEEE in the germline V gene. J gave up 6 bases and V 0 bases, and 6 bases lay outside the gene matches. CDR3 protein: CASSLGGQGRAEAFF. The CDR3 DNA sequence: TGTGCCAGCAGCTTGGGTGGACAGGGGAGGGCTGAAGCTTTCTTT.

The J gene is TRBJ2-5, the V gene TRBV4-1; D unresolved. The CDR3 runs to 14 residues. V shed 1 base and J shed 5 bases, with 11 bases lying between them. Looked up from germline, CDR1 is MGHRA and CDR2 is YSYEKL. The CDR3 DNA reads as TGCGCCAGCAGCCAAGGCCTATCCCGTGAGACCCAGTACTTC. It yields the protein CASSQGLSRETQYF.

In DNA, the CDR3 is TGCAGTGCTAGGGGAGACTACGAGCAGTACTTC. As protein: CSARGDYEQYF. The rearrangement links TRBV20-1 to TRBJ2-7, with D maybe TRBD2 (5 bases). Deletions cut 3 bases from V and 3 bases from J, with 6 bases between. CDR3 length: 11 residues. Germline assignment: CDR1 DFQATT and CDR2 SNEGSKA (reference sequence).

The J gene is TRBJ1-2, the V gene TRBV19, with TRBD1 identical over 9 bases. Trimming took 3 bases from V and 6 from J; bases not matched to a gene: 5. CDR1 is LNHDA, CDR2 SQIVND, per germline (reference sequence). This CDR3 contains 14 residues. CDR3 region: CASSIPDRGDGYTF. The CDR3 region has the DNA TGTGCCAGTAGTATCCCAGACAGGGGGGATGGCTACACCTTC.

V usage is TRBV9 and J usage is TRBJ2-2; TRBD2 matches at 12 bases. CDR1 is SGDLS and CDR2 is YYNGEE in the germline V gene. Trimming at V came to 4 bases and at J to 2 bases, leaving 9 bases not matched to a gene. This CDR3 region has 18 residues. CDR3 loop: CASSTRLAGVLNTGELFF. The CDR3 nucleotides are TGTGCCAGCAGCACCCGACTAGCGGGAGTTCTTAACACCGGGGAGCTGTTTTTT.

V gene TRBV11-2 combines with J gene TRBJ2-6; D is undetermined. V dropped 3 bases and J dropped 0 bases, with 12 bases sitting between them. This CDR3 region has 17 residues. Germline CDR1 is SGHAT and CDR2 is FQNNGV. The chain's CDR3 is CASSLYGPRSGANVLTF. Written as DNA, the CDR3 is TGTGCCAGCAGCTTGTACGGGCCTCGCTCTGGGGCCAACGTCCTGACTTTC. The whole variable domain, filled in from reference TRBV11-2 and TRBJ2-6, reads EAGVAQSPRYKIIEKRQSVAFWCNPISGHATLYWYQQILGQGPKLLIQFQNNGVVDDSQLPKDRFSAERLKGVDSTLKIQPAKLEDSAVYLCASSLYGPRSGANVLTFGAGSRLTVL.